The present T cell receptor (beta chain) was sequenced within a study of CD8 T cells in Susac syndrome. Reverse transcription of roughly 0.45 to 1 ug RNA used random hexamers. MiXCR, run by TCRdb on the immunoSEQ multiplex PCR reads, gives a single entry per CDR3 protein. This table has about 240,000 distinct CDR3 sequences, around 96% appearing once. The CDR3 totals 12 residues. Per the germline V gene, CDR1 is DFQATT and CDR2 is SNEGSKA (reference sequence). The clonotype comes from a human donor with Susac syndrome. The chain employs TRBV20-1 and TRBJ2-3; D is possibly TRBD2 (5 bases). Sequencing was performed on CD4+ T cells from PBMCs. As DNA, the CDR3 is TGCAGCGCAAAGGGAGTCACAGATACGCAGTATTTT. It is translated as CSAKGVTDTQYF.